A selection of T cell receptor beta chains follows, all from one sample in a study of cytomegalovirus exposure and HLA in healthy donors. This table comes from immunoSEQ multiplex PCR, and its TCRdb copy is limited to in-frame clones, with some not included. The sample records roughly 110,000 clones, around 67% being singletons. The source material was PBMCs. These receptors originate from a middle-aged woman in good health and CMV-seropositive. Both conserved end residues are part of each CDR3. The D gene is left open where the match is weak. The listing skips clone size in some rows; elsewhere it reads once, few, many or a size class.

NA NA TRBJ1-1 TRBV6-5 CASSYAGQATEAFF TGTGCCAGCAGTTACGCGGGGCAGGCCACTGAAGCTTTCTTT
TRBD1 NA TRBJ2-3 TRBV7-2 CASRQTGGHPTTQYF TGTGCCAGCAGGCAAACAGGGGGCCACCCCACAACGCAGTATTTT
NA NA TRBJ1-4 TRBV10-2 CASSETGREKLFF TGCGCCAGCAGTGAGACAGGAAGGGAAAAACTGTTTTTT
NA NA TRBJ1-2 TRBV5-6 CASTSSPSGYTF TGTGCCAGCACCTCAAGTCCGAGTGGCTACACCTTC
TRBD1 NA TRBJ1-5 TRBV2 CASSKNYWDREDQPQHF TGTGCCAGCAGTAAAAATTACTGGGACAGGGAAGATCAGCCCCAGCATTTT
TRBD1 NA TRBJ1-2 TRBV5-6 CASSSRQGSRYGYTF TGTGCCAGCAGCTCCCGACAGGGAAGTCGCTATGGCTACACCTTC
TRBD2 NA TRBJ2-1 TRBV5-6 CASSRGLAGVGEQFF TGTGCCAGCAGCCGAGGACTAGCGGGGGTTGGTGAGCAGTTCTTC
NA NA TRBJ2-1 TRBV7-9 CASSDSLSSYNEQFF TGTGCCAGCAGCGATTCACTGAGCTCCTACAATGAGCAGTTCTTC
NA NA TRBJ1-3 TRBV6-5 CASSYGRGDSGNTIYF TGTGCCAGCAGTTACGGCAGGGGCGATTCTGGAAACACCATATATTTT
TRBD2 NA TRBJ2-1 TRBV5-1 CATRLAIGGEQFF TGCGCCACCAGACTAGCGATTGGTGGTGAGCAGTTCTTC
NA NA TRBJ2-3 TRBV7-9 CASSLLYSMKGDTQYF TGTGCCAGCAGCTTATTATACAGCATGAAGGGGGATACGCAGTATTTT
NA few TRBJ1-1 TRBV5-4 CASSLAFQGGGAFF TGTGCCAGCAGCTTGGCCTTTCAGGGCGGCGGAGCTTTCTTT
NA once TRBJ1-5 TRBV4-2 CASSQDSLGNQPQHF TGTGCCAGCAGCCAAGATTCTTTAGGCAATCAGCCCCAGCATTTT
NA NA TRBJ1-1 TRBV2 CASSEARWGPGEAFF TGTGCCAGCAGTGAAGCGCGATGGGGCCCGGGCGAAGCTTTCTTT
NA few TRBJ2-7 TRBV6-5 CASSPPGVSYEQYF TGTGCCAGCAGTCCCCCCGGGGTGTCCTACGAGCAGTACTTC
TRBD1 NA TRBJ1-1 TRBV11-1 CASTKEQGRGTEAFF TGTGCCAGCACCAAAGAACAGGGCAGGGGGACTGAAGCTTTCTTT
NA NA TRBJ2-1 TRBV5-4 CASRLSKGGRNEQFF TGTGCCAGCAGACTATCTAAGGGGGGGAGAAATGAGCAGTTCTTC
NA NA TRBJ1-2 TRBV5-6 CASSWDEGLVNYGYTF TGTGCCAGCAGCTGGGACGAGGGACTTGTGAACTATGGCTACACCTTC
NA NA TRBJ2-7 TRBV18 CASSPGRGVEQYF TGTGCCAGCTCACCGGGCAGGGGCGTTGAGCAGTACTTC
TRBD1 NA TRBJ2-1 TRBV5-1 CASSPTGTESYNEQFF TGCGCCAGCAGCCCCACCGGGACAGAGTCCTACAATGAGCAGTTCTTC
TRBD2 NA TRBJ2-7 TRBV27 CASSAPASGGAHEQYF TGTGCCAGCAGTGCCCCAGCTAGCGGGGGGGCCCACGAGCAGTACTTC
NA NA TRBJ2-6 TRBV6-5 CASSYGGEPGANVLTF TGTGCCAGCAGTTACGGAGGGGAGCCTGGGGCCAACGTCCTGACTTTC
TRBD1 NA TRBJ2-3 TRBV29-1 CSVETTGGIDTQYF TGCAGCGTTGAGACGACAGGGGGCATAGATACGCAGTATTTT
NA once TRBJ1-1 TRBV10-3 CAISRQAPLDMNTEAFF TGTGCCATCAGCCGGCAGGCGCCCTTAGACATGAACACTGAAGCTTTCTTT
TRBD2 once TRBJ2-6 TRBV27 CASSLLAGYSGANVLTF TGTGCCAGCAGTTTACTAGCGGGGTACTCTGGGGCCAACGTCCTGACTTTC
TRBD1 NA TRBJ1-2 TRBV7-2 CASSPQGDLNYGYTF TGTGCCAGCAGCCCCCAGGGGGACCTGAACTATGGCTACACCTTC
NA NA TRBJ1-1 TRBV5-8 CASRGAPREAFF TGTGCCAGCCGGGGGGCCCCCCGGGAAGCTTTCTTT
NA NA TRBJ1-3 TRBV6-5 CASSLNSGNTIYF TGTGCCAGCAGCCTAAACTCTGGAAACACCATATATTTT
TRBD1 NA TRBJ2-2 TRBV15 CATSEGTGDTGELFF TGTGCCACCAGCGAAGGGACAGGGGACACCGGGGAGCTGTTTTTT
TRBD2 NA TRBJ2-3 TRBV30 CAWGREVTDTQYF TGTGCCTGGGGCCGGGAGGTAACAGATACGCAGTATTTT
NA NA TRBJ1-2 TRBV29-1 CSVDRRVGYTF TGCAGCGTTGACAGGAGGGTTGGCTACACCTTC
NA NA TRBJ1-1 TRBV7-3 CASSFGQLTEAFF TGTGCCAGCAGCTTCGGACAGCTCACTGAAGCTTTCTTT
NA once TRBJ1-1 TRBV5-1 CASSLSGTNTEAFF TGCGCCAGCAGCTTGAGCGGGACAAACACTGAAGCTTTCTTT
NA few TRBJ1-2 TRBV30 CAWSGGTGYTF TGTGCCTGGAGTGGGGGCACTGGCTACACCTTC
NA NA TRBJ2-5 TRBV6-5 CASSWQGYQGGTQYF TGTGCCAGCAGTTGGCAGGGGTATCAAGGGGGGACCCAGTACTTC
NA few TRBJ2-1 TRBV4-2 CASSQTGLGDYNEQFF TGTGCCAGCAGCCAAACAGGGCTGGGGGACTACAATGAGCAGTTCTTC
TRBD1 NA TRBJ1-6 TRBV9 CASSGGQGGNSPLHF TGTGCCAGCAGCGGAGGACAGGGTGGAAATTCACCCCTCCACTTT
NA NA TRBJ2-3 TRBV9 CASSVAPPDTQYF TGTGCCAGCAGCGTAGCTCCTCCAGATACGCAGTATTTT
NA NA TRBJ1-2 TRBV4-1 CASSQSHRDSRYGYTF TGCGCCAGCAGCCAATCACATAGGGACTCCCGATATGGCTACACCTTC
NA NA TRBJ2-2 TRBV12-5 CASGSGHGTGELFF TGTGCTAGTGGATCCGGACACGGCACCGGGGAGCTGTTTTTT